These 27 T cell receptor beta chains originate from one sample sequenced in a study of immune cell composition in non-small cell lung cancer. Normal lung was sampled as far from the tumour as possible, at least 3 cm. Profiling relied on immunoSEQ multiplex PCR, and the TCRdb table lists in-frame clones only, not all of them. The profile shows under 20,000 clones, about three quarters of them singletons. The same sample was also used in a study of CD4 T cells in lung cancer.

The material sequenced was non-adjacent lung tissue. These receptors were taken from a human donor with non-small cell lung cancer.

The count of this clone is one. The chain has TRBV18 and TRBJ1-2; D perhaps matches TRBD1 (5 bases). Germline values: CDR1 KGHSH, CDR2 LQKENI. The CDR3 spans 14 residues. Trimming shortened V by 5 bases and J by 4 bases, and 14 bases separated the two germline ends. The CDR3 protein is CASSSTGIRYGYTF. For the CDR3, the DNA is TGTGCCAGCTCATCCACAGGAATACGCTATGGCTACACCTTC.

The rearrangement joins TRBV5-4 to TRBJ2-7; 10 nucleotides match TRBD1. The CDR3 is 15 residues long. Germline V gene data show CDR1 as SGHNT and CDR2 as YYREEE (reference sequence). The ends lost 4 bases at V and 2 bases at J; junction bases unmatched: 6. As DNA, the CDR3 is TGTGCCAGCAGCGGCGGGACAGGGGTCGCCTACGAGCAGTACTTC. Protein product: CASSGGTGVAYEQYF.

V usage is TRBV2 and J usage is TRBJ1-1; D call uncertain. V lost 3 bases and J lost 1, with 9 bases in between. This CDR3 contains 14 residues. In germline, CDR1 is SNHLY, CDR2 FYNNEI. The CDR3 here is CASSDSSKNTEAFF. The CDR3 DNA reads TGTGCCAGCAGTGACAGCAGCAAGAACACTGAAGCTTTCTTT.

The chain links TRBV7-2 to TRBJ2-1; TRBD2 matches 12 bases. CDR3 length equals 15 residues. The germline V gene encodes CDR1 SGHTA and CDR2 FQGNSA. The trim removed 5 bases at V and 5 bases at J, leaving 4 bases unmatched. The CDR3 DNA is TGTGCCAGCAGCGCCCGGACTAGCGGGGACAATGAGCAGTTCTTC. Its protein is CASSARTSGDNEQFF.

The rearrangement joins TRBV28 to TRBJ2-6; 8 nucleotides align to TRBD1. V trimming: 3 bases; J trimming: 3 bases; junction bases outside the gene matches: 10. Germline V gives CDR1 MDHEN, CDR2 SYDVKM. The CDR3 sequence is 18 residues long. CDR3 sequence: CASSFVQGASNGANVLTF. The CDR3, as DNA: TGTGCCAGCAGTTTTGTTCAGGGGGCGTCTAATGGGGCCAACGTCCTGACTTTC.

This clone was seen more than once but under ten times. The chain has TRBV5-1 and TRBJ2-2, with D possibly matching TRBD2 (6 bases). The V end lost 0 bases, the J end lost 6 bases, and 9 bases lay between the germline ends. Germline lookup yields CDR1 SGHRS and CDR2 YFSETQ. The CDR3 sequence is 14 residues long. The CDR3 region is CASSLASDAGELFF. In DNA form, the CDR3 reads TGCGCCAGCAGCTTGGCTAGCGACGCCGGGGAGCTGTTTTTT. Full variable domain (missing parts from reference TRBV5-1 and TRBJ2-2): KAGVTQTPRYLIKTRGQQVTLSCSPISGHRSVSWYQQTPGQGLQFLFEYFSETQRNKGNFPGRFSGRQFSNSRSEMNVSTLELGDSALYLCASSLASDAGELFFGEGSRLTVL.

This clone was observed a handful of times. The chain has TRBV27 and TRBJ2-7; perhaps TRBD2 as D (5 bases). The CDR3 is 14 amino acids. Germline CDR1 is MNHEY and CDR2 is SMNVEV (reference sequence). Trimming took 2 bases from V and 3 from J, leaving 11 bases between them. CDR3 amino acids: CASSLKRAGYEQYF. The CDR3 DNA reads TGTGCCAGCAGTTTAAAGAGGGCGGGCTACGAGCAGTACTTC.

CDR3 in amino acids: CASSSHPAGKQETQYF. The DNA for the CDR3 is TGTGCCAGCAGCTCACACCCGGCGGGCAAACAAGAGACCCAGTACTTC. The chain uses TRBV7-2 and TRBJ2-5, with D perhaps matching TRBD2 (5 bases). Germline CDR1 and CDR2: SGHTA and FQGNSA. V lost 4 bases and J lost 2, with 17 bases in between. The CDR3 loop spans 16 amino acids. Together with reference TRBV7-2 and TRBJ2-5, the CDR3 gives the full variable domain: GAGVSQSPSNKVTEKGKDVELRCDPISGHTALYWYRQSLGQGLEFLIYFQGNSAPDKSGLPSDRFSAERTGGSVSTLTIQRTQQEDSAVYLCASSSHPAGKQETQYFGPGTRLLVL.

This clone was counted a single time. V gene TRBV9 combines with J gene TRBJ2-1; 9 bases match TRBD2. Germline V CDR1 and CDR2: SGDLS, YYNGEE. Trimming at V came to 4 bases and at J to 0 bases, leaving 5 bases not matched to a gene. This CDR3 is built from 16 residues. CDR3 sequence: CASSFLAGSSYNEQFF. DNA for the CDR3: TGTGCCAGCAGCTTTCTAGCGGGGTCCTCCTACAATGAGCAGTTCTTC.

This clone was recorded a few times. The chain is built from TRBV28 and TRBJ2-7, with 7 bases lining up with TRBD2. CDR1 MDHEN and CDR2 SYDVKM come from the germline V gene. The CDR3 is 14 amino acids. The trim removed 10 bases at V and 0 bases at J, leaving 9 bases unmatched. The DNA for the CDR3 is TGTGCCACCGATGGGGGGGGGAGCTCCTACGAGCAGTACTTC. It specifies CATDGGGSSYEQYF.

CDR3 protein: CASRAGTANSYEQYF. The CDR3 DNA is TGTGCCAGCAGGGCCGGGACCGCGAACTCCTACGAGCAGTACTTC. V usage is TRBV6-1 and J usage is TRBJ2-7; possibly TRBD1 or TRBD2 for D (5 bases each). This CDR3 contains 15 residues. V was trimmed by 6 bases and J by 0 bases, leaving 15 bases between them. CDR1 and CDR2 (germline): MNHNS, SASEGT.

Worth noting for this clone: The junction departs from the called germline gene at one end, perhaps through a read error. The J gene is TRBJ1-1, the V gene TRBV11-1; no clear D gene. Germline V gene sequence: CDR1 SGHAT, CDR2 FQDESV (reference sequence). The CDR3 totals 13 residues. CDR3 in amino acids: CASSLEMNTEAFF. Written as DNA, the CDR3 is TGTGCCAGCAGTTTAGAGATGAACACTGAAGCTTTCTTT. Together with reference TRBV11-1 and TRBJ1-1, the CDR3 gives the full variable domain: EAEVAQSPRYKITEKSQAVAFWCDPISGHATLYWYRQILGQGPELLVQFQDESVVDDSQLPKDRFSAERLKGVDSTLKIQPAELGDSAMYLCASSLEMNTEAFFGQGTRLTVV.

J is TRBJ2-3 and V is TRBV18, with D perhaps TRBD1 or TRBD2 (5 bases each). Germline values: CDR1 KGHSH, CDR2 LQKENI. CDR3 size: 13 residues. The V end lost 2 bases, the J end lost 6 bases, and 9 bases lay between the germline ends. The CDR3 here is CASSPGGWDTQYF. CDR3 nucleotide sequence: TGTGCCAGCTCACCAGGGGGATGGGATACGCAGTATTTT.

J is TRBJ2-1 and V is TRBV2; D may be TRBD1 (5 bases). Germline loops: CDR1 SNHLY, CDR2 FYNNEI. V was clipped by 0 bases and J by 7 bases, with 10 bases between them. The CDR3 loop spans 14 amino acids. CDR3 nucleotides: TGTGCCAGCAGTGAAGCTGTGAGACAGAATGAGCAGTTCTTC. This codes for CASSEAVRQNEQFF.

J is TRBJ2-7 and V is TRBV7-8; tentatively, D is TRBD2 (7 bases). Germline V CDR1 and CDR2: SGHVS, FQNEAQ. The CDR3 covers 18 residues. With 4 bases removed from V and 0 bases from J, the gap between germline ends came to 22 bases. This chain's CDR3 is CASSSREVSQGFSYEQYF. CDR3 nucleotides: TGTGCCAGCAGCTCCCGGGAGGTCTCTCAGGGGTTCTCCTACGAGCAGTACTTC.

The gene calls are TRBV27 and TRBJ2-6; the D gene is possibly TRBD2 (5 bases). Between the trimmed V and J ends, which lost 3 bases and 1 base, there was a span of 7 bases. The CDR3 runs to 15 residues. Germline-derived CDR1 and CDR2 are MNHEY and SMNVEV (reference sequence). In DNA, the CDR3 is TGTGCCAGCAGTTTTGGAGGTTCTGGGGCCAACGTCCTGACTTTC. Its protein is CASSFGGSGANVLTF.

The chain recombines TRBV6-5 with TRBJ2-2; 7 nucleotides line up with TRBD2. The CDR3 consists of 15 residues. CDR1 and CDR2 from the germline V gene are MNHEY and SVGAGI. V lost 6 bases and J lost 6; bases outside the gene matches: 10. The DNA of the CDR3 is TGTGCCAGCAGCAGTGTACTAGCGTACCCCGGGGAGCTGTTTTTT. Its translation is CASSSVLAYPGELFF.

CDR3 residues: CASSSEGGSYNEQFF. Here the CDR3 DNA reads TGCGCCAGCAGCTCGGAGGGTGGTTCCTACAATGAGCAGTTCTTC. The chain employs TRBV5-1 and TRBJ2-1, with D tentatively TRBD2 (6 bases). V lost 3 bases, J lost 1 base, and 11 bases lay in between. Germline CDR1 SGHRS, CDR2 YFSETQ. The CDR3 is 15 amino acids.

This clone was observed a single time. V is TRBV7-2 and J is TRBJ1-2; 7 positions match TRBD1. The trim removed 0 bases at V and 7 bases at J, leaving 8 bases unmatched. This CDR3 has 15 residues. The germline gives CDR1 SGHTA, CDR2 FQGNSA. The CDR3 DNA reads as TGTGCCAGCAGCTTAGCCTCACAGGGGTTAGGTGGCTACACCTTC. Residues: CASSLASQGLGGYTF.

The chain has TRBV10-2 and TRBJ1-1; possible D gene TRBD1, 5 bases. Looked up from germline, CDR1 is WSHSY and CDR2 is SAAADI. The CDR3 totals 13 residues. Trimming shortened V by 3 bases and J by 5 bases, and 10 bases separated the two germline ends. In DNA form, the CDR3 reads TGCGCCAGCAGTGACGGCGGGGGAACTGAAGCTTTCTTT. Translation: CASSDGGGTEAFF.

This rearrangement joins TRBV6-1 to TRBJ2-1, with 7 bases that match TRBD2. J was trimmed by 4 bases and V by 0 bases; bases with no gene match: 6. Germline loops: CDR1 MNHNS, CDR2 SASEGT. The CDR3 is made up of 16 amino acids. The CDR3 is CASSEAGGRAYNEQFF. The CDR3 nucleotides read TGTGCCAGCAGTGAAGCGGGCGGGAGAGCGTACAATGAGCAGTTCTTC.

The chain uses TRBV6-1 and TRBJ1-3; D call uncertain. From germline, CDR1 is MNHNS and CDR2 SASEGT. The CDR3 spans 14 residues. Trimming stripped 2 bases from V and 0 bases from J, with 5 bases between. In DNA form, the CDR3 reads TGTGCCAGCAGTGAATGGACCTCTGGAAACACCATATATTTT. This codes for CASSEWTSGNTIYF.

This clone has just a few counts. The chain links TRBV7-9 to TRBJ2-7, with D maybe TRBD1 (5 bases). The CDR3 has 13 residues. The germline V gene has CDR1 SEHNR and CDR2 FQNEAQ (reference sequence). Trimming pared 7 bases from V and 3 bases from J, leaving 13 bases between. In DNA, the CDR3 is TGTGCCAGCACCAAGCAAGGGGTCTACGAGCAGTACTTC. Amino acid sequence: CASTKQGVYEQYF.

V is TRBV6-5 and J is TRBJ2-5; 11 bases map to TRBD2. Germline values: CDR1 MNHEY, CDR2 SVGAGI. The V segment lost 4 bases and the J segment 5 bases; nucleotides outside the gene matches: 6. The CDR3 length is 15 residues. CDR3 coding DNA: TGTGCCAGCAGTTTTAGCGGGGGGGTTGGTGAGACCCAGTACTTC. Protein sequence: CASSFSGGVGETQYF.

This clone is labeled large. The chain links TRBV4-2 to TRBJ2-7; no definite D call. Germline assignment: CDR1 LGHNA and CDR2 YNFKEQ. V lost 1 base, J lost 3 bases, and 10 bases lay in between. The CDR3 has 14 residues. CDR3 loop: CASSQVGDFYEQYF. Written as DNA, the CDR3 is TGTGCCAGCAGCCAAGTCGGAGATTTCTACGAGCAGTACTTC.

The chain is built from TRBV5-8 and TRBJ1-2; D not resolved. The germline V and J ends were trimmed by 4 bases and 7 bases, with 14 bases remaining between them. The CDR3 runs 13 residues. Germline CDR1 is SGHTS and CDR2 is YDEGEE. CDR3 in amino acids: CASSQDLEGGYTF. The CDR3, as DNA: TGTGCCAGCAGCCAAGATCTAGAAGGTGGCTACACCTTC.

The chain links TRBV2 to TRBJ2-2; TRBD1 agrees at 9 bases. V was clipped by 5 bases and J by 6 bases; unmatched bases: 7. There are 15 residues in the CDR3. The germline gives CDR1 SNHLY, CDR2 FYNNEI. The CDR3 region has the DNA TGTGCCAGCAGTAGAGACAGGGGGTTGGCCGGGGAGCTGTTTTTT. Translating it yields CASSRDRGLAGELFF.